A single T cell receptor beta chain is shown here with its context. The sample is drawn from a study of technical replicates of blood from a handful of donors. The method was immunoSEQ multiplex PCR; TCRdb's version includes in-frame clones alone and lacks a portion of them. Altogether approximately 79,000 clones are present, approximately 97% being singletons, with the ten largest covering approximately 0.18%. CDR3 length: 13 amino acids. CDR1 and CDR2 (germline): SGHAT, FQNNGV. V gave up 5 bases and J gave up 8 bases; unmatched junction bases: 6. What was sequenced was T cells isolated from PBMCs. The receptor was isolated from a human donor in good health. The chain couples TRBV11-2 to TRBJ2-1; 7 bases agree with TRBD2. CDR3 nucleotides: TGTGCCAGCAGCCCCGGGGAGGGCGATGAGCAGTTCTTC. It yields the protein CASSPGEGDEQFF.